This is a list of T cell receptor beta chains from one sample in a study of control samples from healthy donors and cancer patients. Sequencing was performed with immunoSEQ multiplex PCR; in TCRdb, only in-frame clones are kept and a portion is missing. The sample holds 110,000 to 150,000 clones, 94% seen once. Sequenced: blood. The receptors here all came from a man aged 35 to 55 in good health. CDR3s include the opening cysteine and the closing phenylalanine or tryptophan. Each record gives: clone size, J gene, D gene, V gene, CDR3 DNA, CDR3 protein. The D gene is left open where the match is weak. Some rows mark clone size as missing; the rest say once, few, many or name a class of expanded clone.

abundance: NA; j_gene: TRBJ2-7; d_gene: NA; v_gene: TRBV7-9; CDR3nt: TGTGCCAGCAGCCTAAGGGGACCTGGGGCTTACGAGCAGTACTTC; CDR3aa: CASSLRGPGAYEQYF
abundance: NA; j_gene: TRBJ1-2; d_gene: TRBD1; v_gene: TRBV11-2; CDR3nt: TGTGCCAGCATCAACTTAGGGGGCCAGGAGGGCTACACCTTC; CDR3aa: CASINLGGQEGYTF
abundance: NA; j_gene: TRBJ2-5; d_gene: TRBD1; v_gene: TRBV7-2; CDR3nt: TGTGCCAGCAGCAAGGACAGGGTGTTAGAGACCCAGTACTTC; CDR3aa: CASSKDRVLETQYF
abundance: NA; j_gene: TRBJ1-1; d_gene: TRBD1; v_gene: TRBV24-1; CDR3nt: TGTGCCACCAGTGATGGCAGGGGGAGGTACACTGAAGCTTTCTTT; CDR3aa: CATSDGRGRYTEAFF
abundance: NA; j_gene: TRBJ1-1; d_gene: TRBD1; v_gene: TRBV4-1; CDR3nt: TGCGCCAGCAGCCAAAGCGGGACAGGGCTTACGGGAGGGACTGAAGCTTTCTTT; CDR3aa: CASSQSGTGLTGGTEAFF
abundance: few; j_gene: TRBJ2-3; d_gene: TRBD2; v_gene: TRBV4-2; CDR3nt: TGTGCCAGCAGCCAAGATAGCGGGGGGGCAGATACGCAGTATTTT; CDR3aa: CASSQDSGGADTQYF
abundance: once; j_gene: TRBJ2-1; d_gene: TRBD2; v_gene: TRBV7-9; CDR3nt: TGTGCCAGCAGCTTAGCCACGGGACTAACCAACAATGAGCAGTTCTTC; CDR3aa: CASSLATGLTNNEQFF
abundance: NA; j_gene: TRBJ2-7; d_gene: NA; v_gene: TRBV5-4; CDR3nt: TGTGCCAGCAGCTCCGGACCTTCGGGCGAGCAGTACTTC; CDR3aa: CASSSGPSGEQYF
abundance: NA; j_gene: TRBJ1-2; d_gene: NA; v_gene: TRBV12-3/TRBV12-4; CDR3nt: TGTGCCAGCAGTTACGGGAACTATGGCTACACCTTC; CDR3aa: CASSYGNYGYTF
abundance: NA; j_gene: TRBJ1-1; d_gene: NA; v_gene: TRBV29-1; CDR3nt: TGCAGCGTTGGTTCGGCAAGTACTGAAGCTTTCTTT; CDR3aa: CSVGSASTEAFF
abundance: NA; j_gene: TRBJ1-1; d_gene: NA; v_gene: TRBV6-6; CDR3nt: TGTGCCAGCAGGGACGATTTTACCGGGCTCAACACTGAAGCTTTCTTT; CDR3aa: CASRDDFTGLNTEAFF
abundance: NA; j_gene: TRBJ2-7; d_gene: TRBD1; v_gene: TRBV6-5; CDR3nt: TGTGCCAGCAGCGAGGGACAGGGGAGCTCCTACGAGCAGTACTTC; CDR3aa: CASSEGQGSSYEQYF
abundance: NA; j_gene: TRBJ2-7; d_gene: NA; v_gene: TRBV12-3/TRBV12-4; CDR3nt: TGTGCCAGCAGTTTGGGGGAGACCTACGAGCAGTACTTC; CDR3aa: CASSLGETYEQYF
abundance: NA; j_gene: TRBJ2-2; d_gene: NA; v_gene: TRBV12-3/TRBV12-4; CDR3nt: TGTGCCACCGCGACGGCGCCCGGGGAGCTGTTTTTT; CDR3aa: CATATAPGELFF
abundance: once; j_gene: TRBJ2-7; d_gene: NA; v_gene: TRBV4-3; CDR3nt: TGCGCCAGCAGTCCCGACTGGCCCGGCGAGCAGTACTTC; CDR3aa: CASSPDWPGEQYF
abundance: NA; j_gene: TRBJ2-7; d_gene: NA; v_gene: TRBV2; CDR3nt: TGTGCCAGCGCCTATACCTACGAGCAGTACTTC; CDR3aa: CASAYTYEQYF
abundance: NA; j_gene: TRBJ1-3; d_gene: NA; v_gene: TRBV4-3; CDR3nt: TGCGCCAGCAGCCAAGATGATAGAAACACCATATATTTT; CDR3aa: CASSQDDRNTIYF
abundance: once; j_gene: TRBJ2-7; d_gene: NA; v_gene: TRBV27; CDR3nt: TGTGCCAGCAGTTATGAAGGACACGGAGACGAGCAGTACTTC; CDR3aa: CASSYEGHGDEQYF
abundance: NA; j_gene: TRBJ1-2; d_gene: NA; v_gene: TRBV2; CDR3nt: TGTGCCAGCAGCCCGGACAGTGGCGATGGCTATGGCTACACCTTC; CDR3aa: CASSPDSGDGYGYTF
abundance: NA; j_gene: TRBJ1-1; d_gene: TRBD1; v_gene: TRBV5-6; CDR3nt: TGTGCCAGCAGCTTCTACAGGGGCGGTATCACTGAAGCTTTCTTT; CDR3aa: CASSFYRGGITEAFF
abundance: NA; j_gene: TRBJ2-5; d_gene: NA; v_gene: TRBV15; CDR3nt: TGTGCCACCAGCAGAGTCCAGGGCGGGGAGACCCAGTACTTC; CDR3aa: CATSRVQGGETQYF
abundance: NA; j_gene: TRBJ2-7; d_gene: NA; v_gene: TRBV12-5; CDR3nt: TGTGCTAGTGGTTTGGGGACTGATTACGAGCAGTACTTC; CDR3aa: CASGLGTDYEQYF
abundance: NA; j_gene: TRBJ1-5; d_gene: NA; v_gene: TRBV6-1; CDR3nt: TGTGCCAGCAGTGAGATTAACGGACAGATAAGCAATCAGCCCCAGCATTTT; CDR3aa: CASSEINGQISNQPQHF
abundance: NA; j_gene: TRBJ2-4; d_gene: NA; v_gene: TRBV21-1; CDR3nt: TGTGCCAGCAGCGACACAGGTGTACACTACTTC; CDR3aa: CASSDTGVHYF
abundance: NA; j_gene: TRBJ2-7; d_gene: NA; v_gene: TRBV7-8; CDR3nt: TGTGCCAGCAGCTTAGGATTATCGTCCTCTTATTTCTACGAGCAGTACTTC; CDR3aa: CASSLGLSSSYFYEQYF
abundance: NA; j_gene: TRBJ2-5; d_gene: TRBD2; v_gene: TRBV9; CDR3nt: TGTGCCAGCAGTTTTAGCGGGGGGTTAGAGACCCAGTACTTC; CDR3aa: CASSFSGGLETQYF
abundance: once; j_gene: TRBJ2-5; d_gene: TRBD2; v_gene: TRBV9; CDR3nt: TGTGCCAGCAGCGAGACTAGCGGGAGTGCGGAGACCCAGTACTTC; CDR3aa: CASSETSGSAETQYF
abundance: NA; j_gene: TRBJ1-2; d_gene: NA; v_gene: TRBV19; CDR3nt: TGTGCCAGTAGTATTTTGCCCGCTCCCACCTATGGCTACACCTTC; CDR3aa: CASSILPAPTYGYTF
abundance: NA; j_gene: TRBJ1-6; d_gene: NA; v_gene: TRBV9; CDR3nt: TGTGCCAGCAGCCCACCAGGGCCCAGATCACCCCTCCACTTT; CDR3aa: CASSPPGPRSPLHF
abundance: NA; j_gene: TRBJ2-7; d_gene: NA; v_gene: TRBV12-3/TRBV12-4; CDR3nt: TGTGCCAGCAGTTTAGTGGGTTTCGAGCAGTACTTC; CDR3aa: CASSLVGFEQYF
abundance: NA; j_gene: TRBJ2-2; d_gene: NA; v_gene: TRBV7-9; CDR3nt: TGTGCCAGCAGCTTGATACAGGACACCGGGGAGCTGTTTTTT; CDR3aa: CASSLIQDTGELFF